This TCR beta chain comes out of a study of blood T cell repertoires in COVID-19. Authors' data handling: Reference gene primer amplification in the assay estimated nucleated cell counts. Generated by immunoSEQ multiplex PCR, the TCRdb table keeps only in-frame clones and is missing some. The D gene and trimming were derived from the DNA, and the V and J assignments and clone size from that table. Among 200,000 to 300,000 clones, roughly 90% were seen once, and the ten largest hold around 5.9%. CDR3 length: 20 amino acids. With V trimmed by 0 bases and J by 0 bases, 13 bases remained unmatched. Germline CDR1 and CDR2: MNHEY and SVGEGT.

This chain links TRBV6-2 or TRBV6-3 with TRBJ2-7; TRBD2 matches 11 bases. The TCR originated in a man in his fifties or sixties with acute or convalescent COVID-19. Sequences were obtained from peripheral blood. CDR3 DNA: TGTGCCAGCAGTTACTCGAGGGGTCCCACTAGCGGGGGTAGCTCCTACGAGCAGTACTTC. It yields the protein CASSYSRGPTSGGSSYEQYF.